Presented here are 22 T cell receptor beta chains from one specimen sequenced in a study of shared T cell receptors in the human thymus. Repertoires were generated with immunoSEQ multiplex PCR, while TCRdb's copy carries only in-frame clones and drops some. The repertoire includes roughly 550,000 clones, more than 75% of them detected once, and roughly 0.013% sits in the top ten. This same sample was also part of a study on human thymus T cells.

The sequenced material came from thymocytes. Receptor source: a boy under two years old with a congenital heart defect.

The rearrangement links TRBV6-1 to TRBJ2-7, with D unresolved. Germline CDR1 reads MNHNS; CDR2 reads SASEGT. There are 12 residues in the CDR3. Trimming left V 7 bases short and J 2 bases short, with 9 bases between. Written as DNA, the CDR3 is TGTGCCAGCATGGGCAGCACCTACGAGCAGTACTTC. It is translated as CASMGSTYEQYF.

This sequence joins TRBV4-1 and TRBJ2-7; TRBD2 is a possible D gene (5 bases). V was cut by 3 bases and J by 1 base, with 22 bases left in between. The CDR3 runs 18 residues. From germline, CDR1 is MGHRA and CDR2 YSYEKL. The CDR3 DNA follows: TGCGCCAGCAGCCAGATATTCTGTGGTGGCGGGTGTTCCTACGAGCAGTACTTC. As protein: CASSQIFCGGGCSYEQYF.

The count of this clone is one. This chain joins TRBV7-8 and TRBJ2-1; no clear D. Per the germline V gene, CDR1 is SGHVS and CDR2 is FQNEAQ. V was clipped by 5 bases and J by 2 bases, with 10 bases between them. The CDR3 spans 14 residues. CDR3 residues: CASSLPTPYNEQFF. The CDR3, as DNA: TGTGCCAGCAGCCTACCGACTCCCTACAATGAGCAGTTCTTC.

The rearrangement links TRBV10-3 to TRBJ2-6, with D perhaps TRBD1 (5 bases). The germline V gene has CDR1 ENHRY and CDR2 SYGVKD. V lost 2 bases and J 0 bases, leaving 11 bases between the germline ends. The CDR3 extends over 17 amino acids. CDR3 residues: CAISEQGSSSGANVLTF. DNA for the CDR3: TGTGCCATCAGTGAGCAGGGTTCTAGCTCTGGGGCCAACGTCCTGACTTTC.

This rearrangement joins TRBV27 to TRBJ2-2; tentatively, D is TRBD1 (6 bases). V was trimmed by 6 bases and J by 10 bases, leaving 24 bases between them. The germline CDR1 and CDR2 sequences are MNHEY and SMNVEV (reference sequence). The CDR3 is made up of 16 amino acids. CDR3 sequence reads: CASSRGPPPLWSELFF. For the CDR3, the DNA is TGTGCCAGCAGCAGGGGACCTCCCCCGCTCTGGTCGGAGCTGTTTTTT.

This clone has a single count. The rearrangement links TRBV7-2 to TRBJ1-5; possible D gene TRBD1, 6 bases. The germline gives CDR1 SGHTA, CDR2 FQGNSA. The CDR3 runs 15 residues. V was cut by 8 bases and J by 0 bases, with 14 bases left in between. The CDR3 DNA sequence: TGTGCCAGCGTTCCGGGGGGCTATAGCAATCAGCCCCAGCATTTT. Its translation: CASVPGGYSNQPQHF.

The chain is built from TRBV25-1 and TRBJ2-7, with D possibly matching TRBD1 (6 bases). CDR3 length: 14 residues. Germline CDR1 reads MGHDK; CDR2 reads SYGVNS. The germline V and J ends were trimmed by 7 bases and 3 bases, with 16 bases remaining between them. Here the CDR3 DNA reads TGTGCCAGCACCCCCCGGACGGACAGCTACGAGCAGTACTTC. Translated, it gives CASTPRTDSYEQYF.

Comments on this clone: The sample carries other DNA sequences with the same CDR3. V is TRBV5-1 and J is TRBJ2-3; D is possibly TRBD2 (6 bases). Trimming shortened V by 4 bases and J by 0 bases, and 9 bases separated the two germline ends. This CDR3 is built from 14 residues. Looked up from germline, CDR1 is SGHRS and CDR2 is YFSETQ. CDR3 region: CASSPSGSTDTQYF. CDR3 coding DNA: TGCGCCAGCAGCCCGAGCGGGAGCACAGATACGCAGTATTTT.

The chain uses TRBV7-2 and TRBJ2-7; 7 bases map to TRBD2. V was clipped by 1 base and J by 0 bases; unmatched bases: 9. The CDR3 extends over 17 amino acids. Looked up from germline, CDR1 is SGHTA and CDR2 is FQGNSA. The CDR3 DNA follows: TGTGCCAGCAGCTTAGTGTCTAGCGGTTACAGCTCCTACGAGCAGTACTTC. This translates into CASSLVSSGYSSYEQYF. Together with reference TRBV7-2 and TRBJ2-7, the CDR3 gives the full variable domain: GAGVSQSPSNKVTEKGKDVELRCDPISGHTALYWYRQSLGQGLEFLIYFQGNSAPDKSGLPSDRFSAERTGGSVSTLTIQRTQQEDSAVYLCASSLVSSGYSSYEQYFGPGTRLTVT.

The CDR3 loop is CASSQVNEKLFF. In DNA form, the CDR3 reads TGCGCCAGCAGCCAAGTAAATGAAAAACTGTTTTTT. The genes are TRBV4-3 and TRBJ1-4, with unresolved D. From germline, CDR1 is LGHNA and CDR2 YSLEER. Trimming stripped 1 base from V and 5 bases from J, with 2 bases between. The CDR3 is made up of 12 amino acids.

The chain couples TRBV5-6 to TRBJ1-2; perhaps TRBD1 as D (6 bases). V lost 4 bases to trimming and J lost 8 bases, with 18 bases between them. This CDR3 spans 14 amino acids. Looked up from germline, CDR1 is SGHDT and CDR2 is YYEEEE. The CDR3 reads CASSLYRVSDGYTF. Written as DNA, the CDR3 is TGTGCCAGCAGCCTCTACAGGGTGTCAGACGGCTACACCTTC.

V usage is TRBV19 and J usage is TRBJ2-2; 13 nucleotides align to TRBD2. The CDR3 runs 18 residues. Germline V CDR1 and CDR2: LNHDA, SQIVND (reference sequence). Germline trimming cut 3 bases from V and 0 bases from J; bases unmatched to any gene: 4. The CDR3 region has the DNA TGTGCCAGTAGTATTGGGGGGACTAGCGGGGCGAACACCGGGGAGCTGTTTTTT. Encoded protein: CASSIGGTSGANTGELFF.

This clone was seen a few times. The CDR3 nucleotides are TGTGCCAGCAGGCGTAACAGGGGCGAAAGCTCTGGGGCCAACGTCCTGACTTTC. Translation gives CASRRNRGESSGANVLTF. The genes are TRBV7-6 and TRBJ2-6; TRBD1 agrees at 7 bases. V lost 6 bases, J lost 0 bases, and 11 bases stayed unmatched. The CDR3 covers 18 residues. CDR1 and CDR2 from the germline V gene are SGHVS and FNYEAQ.

The genes are TRBV10-3 and TRBJ2-7, with 10 bases lining up with TRBD2. V was clipped by 5 bases and J by 9 bases; unmatched bases: 10. The CDR3 runs 14 residues. Germline CDR1 ENHRY, CDR2 SYGVKD. The DNA of the CDR3 is TGTGCCATCAGTACACTAGCGGGACCCTTCGGGCAGTACTTC. Its translation is CAISTLAGPFGQYF.

This chain joins TRBV9 and TRBJ2-7, with 8 bases aligning to TRBD2. The length of the CDR3 is 15 residues. V lost 4 bases, J lost 0 bases, and 6 bases stayed unmatched. Looked up from germline, CDR1 is SGDLS and CDR2 is YYNGEE. In nucleotides, the CDR3 is TGTGCCAGCAGCTTTAGGACTAGCATCTCCTACGAGCAGTACTTC. This sequence encodes CASSFRTSISYEQYF.

The J gene is TRBJ2-3, the V gene TRBV5-1; TRBD2 is a possible D gene (6 bases). This CDR3 is built from 14 residues. Trimming cost V 4 bases and J 3 bases, with 12 bases left between them. Germline CDR1 reads SGHRS; CDR2 reads YFSETQ. In nucleotides, the CDR3 is TGCGCCAGCAGCGGCGCGGGAATTACAGATACGCAGTATTTT. Translating it yields CASSGAGITDTQYF.

The chain uses TRBV9 and TRBJ1-1, with D maybe TRBD1 (5 bases). V dropped 6 bases and J dropped 0 bases, with 15 bases sitting between them. CDR3 length: 15 residues. Germline V lookup: CDR1 SGDLS, CDR2 YYNGEE. The CDR3 DNA sequence: TGTGCCAGCACCTACGGGGGAGGAGTGAACACTGAAGCTTTCTTT. It translates to CASTYGGGVNTEAFF.

This chain joins TRBV6-1 and TRBJ2-1, with D perhaps matching TRBD2 (6 bases). Trimming left V 4 bases short and J 0 bases short, with 13 bases between. The CDR3 spans 16 residues. Per germline, CDR1 MNHNS and CDR2 SASEGT. In nucleotides, the CDR3 is TGTGCCAGCAGTGCCACTAGCCGCTCCTCCTACAATGAGCAGTTCTTC. As protein: CASSATSRSSYNEQFF.

There are a few counts of this clone. The V and J genes are TRBV4-2 and TRBJ1-4; 9 nucleotides agree with TRBD1. Germline V gene data show CDR1 as LGHNA and CDR2 as YNFKEQ. This CDR3 is 18 amino acids long. V dropped 0 bases and J dropped 2; count of bases not matched to a gene: 7. CDR3 in DNA: TGTGCCAGCAGCCAAGAAAGGGACAGGGTCGGCACTAATGAAAAACTGTTTTTT. Translating it yields CASSQERDRVGTNEKLFF.

The V and J genes are TRBV7-2 and TRBJ1-5; possible D gene TRBD1, 5 bases. Trimming left V 6 bases short and J 1 base short, with 13 bases between. The CDR3 has 15 amino acids. Germline assignment: CDR1 SGHTA and CDR2 FQGNSA. This CDR3 reads CASRWAGESNQPQHF. Written as DNA, the CDR3 is TGTGCCAGCAGATGGGCGGGGGAAAGCAATCAGCCCCAGCATTTT.

The chain is built from TRBV4-3 and TRBJ2-1; D remains unclear. The CDR3 has 14 residues. Germline V gene sequence: CDR1 LGHNA, CDR2 YSLEER. V gave up 5 bases and J gave up 4 bases, with 12 bases separating them. DNA for the CDR3: TGCGCCAGCAGCAGCGAGTCCTCTTACAATGAGCAGTTCTTC. It specifies CASSSESSYNEQFF.

V and J are TRBV18 and TRBJ1-3; TRBD1 might be the D (5 bases). This CDR3 has 14 amino acids. CDR1 and CDR2 from the germline V gene are KGHSH and LQKENI. The V end lost 6 bases, the J end lost 1 base, and 10 bases lay between the germline ends. This chain's CDR3 is CASSARGSGNTIYF. CDR3 in DNA: TGTGCCAGCTCGGCTCGGGGGTCTGGAAACACCATATATTTT.